The sequence of this TCR beta chain was determined in a study of T cells in Graves' hyperthyroidism and ophthalmopathy. Study observations and caveats: Researchers report that a 13 V-J model separated ophthalmopathy from stable hyperthyroidism. The model's output predicted ophthalmopathy at a median of around 6.9 months prior to onset.

Authors of the study amplified TCR beta CDR3 regions from RNA transcripts. Researchers ran a first-round RT-PCR on the TCR CDR3 using the HTBI primer set. TCRdb redid the calling of the multiplex PCR reads with MiXCR, one entry per CDR3 protein. The table shows about 500,000 distinct CDR3 sequences, with approximately 49% occurring only once. The ends were cut back, 6 bases at V and 1 base at J, with 11 bases in the middle. The germline gives CDR1 DFQATT, CDR2 SNEGSKA (reference sequence). This CDR3 comprises 13 residues. This clonotype has ten or more counts. Its antigen is not known. Sequencing was performed on peripheral blood or thyroid tissue (not recorded which). This sequence joins TRBV20-1 and TRBJ2-3, with D perhaps TRBD2 (5 bases). This receptor was obtained from an adult woman with Graves' disease, either hyperthyroidism or ophthalmopathy (not recorded which). CDR3 amino acids: CSARTQGTDTQYF. CDR3 coding DNA: TGCAGTGCGCGGACTCAAGGCACAGATACGCAGTATTTT.